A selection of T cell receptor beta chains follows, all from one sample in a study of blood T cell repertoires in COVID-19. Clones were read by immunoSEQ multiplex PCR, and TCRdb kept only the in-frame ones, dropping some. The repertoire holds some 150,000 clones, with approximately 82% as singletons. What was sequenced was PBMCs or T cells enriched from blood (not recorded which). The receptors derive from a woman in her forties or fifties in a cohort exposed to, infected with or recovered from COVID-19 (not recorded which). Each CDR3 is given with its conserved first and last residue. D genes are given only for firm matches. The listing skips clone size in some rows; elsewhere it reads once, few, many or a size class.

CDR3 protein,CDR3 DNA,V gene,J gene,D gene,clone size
CASSLSPALARYEQYF,TGTGCCAGCAGCTTATCCCCGGCTTTAGCGAGGTACGAGCAGTACTTC,TRBV7-2,TRBJ2-7,.,.
CASSSRDRALMGYTF,TGTGCCAGCAGCTCCCGGGACAGAGCCCTAATGGGCTACACCTTC,TRBV7-8,TRBJ1-2,TRBD1,few
CASSLGMQGSEKLFF,TGTGCCAGCAGCTTAGGAATGCAGGGGAGTGAAAAACTGTTTTTT,TRBV7-9,TRBJ1-4,.,.
CASSPRAASTDTQYF,TGTGCCAGCAGCCCGAGGGCGGCTAGCACAGATACGCAGTATTTT,TRBV27,TRBJ2-3,.,many
CASSSTSGSYEQYF,TGCGCCAGCAGCTCGACTAGCGGCAGTTACGAGCAGTACTTC,TRBV5-1,TRBJ2-7,TRBD2,.
CSVGVREKTQYF,TGCAGCGTTGGAGTCAGGGAAAAGACCCAGTACTTC,TRBV29-1,TRBJ2-5,.,.
CASGRDRANTEAFF,TGCGCCAGCGGCCGGGACAGGGCGAACACTGAAGCTTTCTTT,TRBV5-1,TRBJ1-1,TRBD1,.
CSVEGAQRLYEQFF,TGCAGCGTTGAAGGAGCCCAGAGGTTGTATGAGCAGTTCTTC,TRBV29-1,TRBJ2-1,.,.
CASAPTGASTNEKLFF,TGTGCCAGCGCGCCGACAGGAGCCTCTACTAATGAAAAACTGTTTTTT,TRBV6-4,TRBJ1-4,.,.
CASSIPGQGNSPLHF,TGTGCCAGCAGTATCCCGGGACAGGGGAATTCACCCCTCCACTTT,TRBV2,TRBJ1-6,TRBD1,.
CASSVDPTGFLDEQFF,TGTGCCAGCAGCGTAGACCCGACAGGGTTTTTAGATGAGCAGTTCTTC,TRBV9,TRBJ2-1,TRBD1,once
CASSSPDRGSYEQYF,TGTGCCAGCAGCTCCCCGGACAGGGGGAGCTACGAGCAGTACTTC,TRBV7-6,TRBJ2-7,TRBD1,.
CATRTGGANYGYTF,TGTGCCACCCGAACAGGGGGAGCTAACTATGGCTACACCTTC,TRBV28,TRBJ1-2,TRBD1,.
CASSPQTGHTGELFF,TGTGCCAGTAGTCCCCAGACAGGTCACACCGGGGAGCTGTTTTTT,TRBV19,TRBJ2-2,.,.
CASSRTTSANTGELFF,TGTGCCAGCAGCCGAACTACCTCCGCGAACACCGGGGAGCTGTTTTTT,TRBV9,TRBJ2-2,.,.
CAWGGANYEQYF,TGTGCCTGGGGAGGGGCTAACTACGAGCAGTACTTC,TRBV30,TRBJ2-7,.,.
CASSLNSGGEQFF,TGTGCCAGCAGTTTAAACTCAGGGGGTGAGCAGTTCTTC,TRBV27,TRBJ2-1,TRBD1,once
CASSLGDSQGPQHF,TGTGCCAGCAGCTTAGGGGACTCCCAGGGGCCCCAGCATTTT,TRBV7-9,TRBJ1-5,.,.
CASSQTVSSSTDTQYF,TGTGCCAGCAGCCAAACGGTTTCCTCTAGCACAGATACGCAGTATTTT,TRBV7-6,TRBJ2-3,.,.
CASSWSSTYEQYF,TGTGCCAGCAGTTGGTCCAGTACCTACGAGCAGTACTTC,TRBV6-5,TRBJ2-7,.,.
CASEGRAREQFF,TGTGCCAGCGAGGGGAGGGCCCGTGAGCAGTTCTTC,TRBV28,TRBJ2-1,TRBD2,.
CASSTDNSGNTIYF,TGTGCCAGCAGTACGGACAACTCTGGAAACACCATATATTTT,TRBV6-5,TRBJ1-3,.,few
CASSSDPGRNTEAFF,TGCGCCAGCAGCTCTGACCCCGGGAGGAACACTGAAGCTTTCTTT,TRBV5-1,TRBJ1-1,.,.
CASSTTGGQMNTEAFF,TGTGCCAGCAGCACTACAGGGGGACAGATGAACACTGAAGCTTTCTTT,TRBV5-4,TRBJ1-1,TRBD1,.
CASSFVGDRVNTEAFF,TGTGCCAGCAGTTTTGTTGGAGACAGGGTTAACACTGAAGCTTTCTTT,TRBV28,TRBJ1-1,TRBD1,.
CASSESGGPNEKLFF,TGTGCCAGCAGTGAATCAGGGGGCCCTAATGAAAAACTGTTTTTT,TRBV2,TRBJ1-4,TRBD1,.
CSVVGSATTDTQYF,TGCAGCGTGGTCGGGTCAGCTACCACAGATACGCAGTATTTT,TRBV29-1,TRBJ2-3,.,.
CSVVGLEGTPYEQYF,TGCAGCGTTGTTGGGTTGGAGGGAACGCCTTACGAGCAGTACTTC,TRBV29-1,TRBJ2-7,.,.
CASTGEGQANQPQHF,TGTGCCAGTACCGGGGAGGGACAGGCAAATCAGCCCCAGCATTTT,TRBV6-5,TRBJ1-5,TRBD1,few
CASSQDITSGGDTQYF,TGTGCCAGCAGCCAAGATATTACTAGCGGGGGGGATACGCAGTATTTT,TRBV3-1/TRBV3-2,TRBJ2-3,TRBD2,.
CASSGPPGQGASAFF,TGTGCCAGCAGCGGACCACCGGGACAGGGGGCTTCAGCTTTCTTT,TRBV9,TRBJ1-1,TRBD1,.
CASSLTGTGVDQPQHF,TGTGCCAGCAGCTTAACCGGGACAGGGGTAGACCAGCCCCAGCATTTT,TRBV7-8,TRBJ1-5,TRBD1,.
CASSFSQGRSQPQHF,TGTGCCAGCAGTTTTTCGCAGGGTAGGAGTCAGCCCCAGCATTTT,TRBV27,TRBJ1-5,.,once
CASSSNQETQYF,TGCGCCAGCAGCTCTAACCAAGAGACCCAGTACTTC,TRBV5-1,TRBJ2-5,.,.
CASSTTGGYLSNQPQHF,TGTGCCAGCAGTACCACAGGGGGCTACTTAAGCAATCAGCCCCAGCATTTT,TRBV28,TRBJ1-5,TRBD1,.
CASSQLAGGQGEQYF,TGTGCCAGCAGCCAACTAGCGGGAGGCCAGGGCGAGCAGTACTTC,TRBV6-2/TRBV6-3,TRBJ2-7,TRBD2,few
CASSQDRTLQTDTQYF,TGTGCCAGCAGCCAAGATCGTACCCTTCAGACAGATACGCAGTATTTT,TRBV4-2,TRBJ2-3,.,.